A single sample is the source of the 21 T cell receptor beta chains below, sequenced in a study of cytomegalovirus exposure and HLA in healthy donors. Amplification used 60 Vbeta primers and 13 Jbeta primers. Sequenced by immunoSEQ multiplex PCR; TCRdb stores in-frame clones only, minus some. The sample has 110,000 to 150,000 clones; approximately 71% are singletons. The sequenced material came from PBMCs. Receptors were obtained from a man aged 35 to 55 in good health and CMV-seronegative.

The chain has TRBV5-1 and TRBJ2-1; maybe TRBD2 (5 bases). CDR1 is SGHRS and CDR2 is YFSETQ in the germline V gene. Trimming pared 2 bases from V and 7 bases from J, leaving 10 bases between. The CDR3 length is 13 residues. The CDR3 protein is CASSFTSGNEQFF. The CDR3 DNA is TGCGCCAGCAGCTTCACCAGCGGTAATGAGCAGTTCTTC.

The chain recombines TRBV9 with TRBJ1-2; D uncertain. Germline V lookup: CDR1 SGDLS, CDR2 YYNGEE. The germline V and J ends were trimmed by 1 base and 8 bases, with 9 bases remaining between them. The CDR3 contains 12 residues. Here the CDR3 reads CASSVSSVGYTF. In DNA, the CDR3 is TGTGCCAGCAGCGTATCATCGGTCGGCTACACCTTC.

The chain is built from TRBV5-1 and TRBJ1-1; D may be TRBD1 (5 bases). CDR3 length: 13 residues. V was cut by 6 bases and J by 0 bases, with 9 bases left in between. CDR1 is SGHRS and CDR2 is YFSETQ in the germline V gene. DNA for the CDR3: TGCGCCAGCAAGACAGAACTGAACACTGAAGCTTTCTTT. It yields the protein CASKTELNTEAFF. Full variable domain (rest looked up from reference TRBV5-1 and TRBJ1-1): KAGVTQTPRYLIKTRGQQVTLSCSPISGHRSVSWYQQTPGQGLQFLFEYFSETQRNKGNFPGRFSGRQFSNSRSEMNVSTLELGDSALYLCASKTELNTEAFFGQGTRLTVV.

The genes are TRBV2 and TRBJ2-7; 8 bases align to TRBD1. Germline loops: CDR1 SNHLY, CDR2 FYNNEI. There are 14 residues in the CDR3. With V trimmed by 6 bases and J by 4 bases, 8 bases remained unmatched. CDR3 nucleotide sequence: TGTGCCAGCAGAAGAGGGAGGACAGGGTACGAGCAGTACTTC. Translation: CASRRGRTGYEQYF.

This rearrangement joins TRBV7-2 to TRBJ1-6; tentatively, D is TRBD1 (6 bases). The CDR3 has 14 residues. V dropped 6 bases and J dropped 8 bases, with 14 bases sitting between them. CDR1 is SGHTA, CDR2 FQGNSA, per germline. CDR3 sequence: CASSQQGRDSPLHF. CDR3 in DNA: TGTGCCAGCAGTCAACAGGGCAGGGATTCACCCCTCCACTTT.

The V gene is TRBV18, the J gene TRBJ1-2, with 7 positions matching TRBD1. CDR1 KGHSH and CDR2 LQKENI come from the germline V gene. The length of the CDR3 is 15 residues. With V trimmed by 6 bases and J by 4 bases, 11 bases remained unmatched. DNA of the CDR3: TGTGCCAGCTCGCCCGACACAGGGGCGTTCTATGGCTACACCTTC. Its translation is CASSPDTGAFYGYTF.

The rearrangement uses TRBV5-1 and TRBJ2-2; D perhaps matches TRBD2 (6 bases). Germline V CDR1 and CDR2: SGHRS, YFSETQ. V lost 4 bases and J 5 bases, leaving 15 bases between the germline ends. The CDR3 extends over 15 amino acids. The CDR3 sequence is CASSTEGGRTGELFF. CDR3 nucleotides: TGCGCCAGCAGCACCGAAGGAGGGCGAACCGGGGAGCTGTTTTTT.

The chain joins TRBV2 to TRBJ1-4, with 8 bases aligning to TRBD1. The V gene's germline CDR1 is SNHLY and CDR2 FYNNEI. V trimming: 4 bases; J trimming: 3 bases; junction bases outside the gene matches: 4. This CDR3 comprises 15 residues. CDR3 sequence: CASSGDRGPNEKLFF. As DNA, the CDR3 is TGTGCCAGCAGTGGCGACAGGGGTCCTAATGAAAAACTGTTTTTT.

V gene TRBV18 combines with J gene TRBJ1-1, with 7 bases matching TRBD1. Germline assignment: CDR1 KGHSH and CDR2 LQKENI. This CDR3 region has 15 residues. Unmatched junction bases numbered 8, after V lost 3 bases and J lost 4 bases. The CDR3 protein is CASSPRQGKATEAFF. CDR3 coding DNA: TGTGCCAGCTCACCGAGACAGGGTAAGGCCACTGAAGCTTTCTTT.

This clone has only one observation. This chain connects TRBV7-9 to TRBJ1-2; perhaps TRBD1 as D (6 bases). The CDR3 is made up of 17 amino acids. Trimming took off 4 bases at V and 7 bases at J, with 25 bases between the two ends. Germline CDR1 reads SEHNR; CDR2 reads FQNEAQ (reference sequence). The CDR3: CASSSPTQYGTKGGYTF. CDR3 coding DNA: TGTGCCAGCAGCTCCCCGACCCAATACGGGACAAAGGGTGGCTACACCTTC.

Here the CDR3 DNA reads TGCGCCAGCAGCCAAGCGACAGGGAGCTACGAGCAGTACTTC. Translation: CASSQATGSYEQYF. The chain uses TRBV4-1 and TRBJ2-7; 7 bases match TRBD1. The CDR3 is 14 amino acids. Unmatched junction bases numbered 3, after V lost 1 base and J lost 3 bases. The germline V gene encodes CDR1 MGHRA and CDR2 YSYEKL.

This clone was picked up a small number of times. The chain employs TRBV4-2 and TRBJ2-7; tentative D call: TRBD1 (6 bases). The CDR3 contains 16 residues. Per the germline V gene, CDR1 is LGHNA and CDR2 is YNFKEQ. Trimming removed 0 bases at V and 0 bases at J, with 12 bases between. CDR3 sequence: CASSQEHGDTSYEQYF. The CDR3 DNA reads as TGTGCCAGCAGCCAAGAACATGGGGACACCTCCTACGAGCAGTACTTC.

The chain combines TRBV11-2 with TRBJ2-3; D is undetermined. The V and J ends lost 6 bases and 2 bases respectively, with 6 bases between them. The germline V gene has CDR1 SGHAT and CDR2 FQNNGV. The CDR3 consists of 12 residues. CDR3 bases: TGTGCCAGCAGGCGTGTCACAGATACGCAGTATTTT. It encodes CASRRVTDTQYF.

The genes are TRBV4-1 and TRBJ1-1; 9 bases line up with TRBD1. Germline V gives CDR1 MGHRA, CDR2 YSYEKL. Germline trimming cut 4 bases from V and 10 bases from J; bases unmatched to any gene: 10. The CDR3 consists of 14 residues. The CDR3 coding sequence is TGCGCCAGCAGCCCCGGGGACAGGGATGGTCGAGCTTTCTTT. This encodes CASSPGDRDGRAFF.

The chain couples TRBV19 to TRBJ1-5; unclear D gene. Germline CDR1 reads LNHDA; CDR2 reads SQIVND (reference sequence). V shed 2 bases and J shed 4 bases, with 9 bases lying between them. The CDR3 length is 14 residues. CDR3 amino acids: CASSISPPNQPQHF. The CDR3, as DNA: TGTGCCAGTAGTATATCCCCCCCTAATCAGCCCCAGCATTTT.

This chain links TRBV5-1 with TRBJ2-3; D gene uncertain. V was cut by 4 bases and J by 0 bases, with 15 bases left in between. Germline CDR1 SGHRS, CDR2 YFSETQ. The CDR3 consists of 16 residues. The CDR3 here is CASSPITTQSTDTQYF. As DNA, the CDR3 is TGCGCCAGCAGCCCGATAACTACCCAAAGCACAGATACGCAGTATTTT.

This chain uses TRBV20-1 with TRBJ2-1; D not resolved. The CDR3 runs 11 residues. V lost 6 bases to trimming and J lost 0 bases, with 3 bases between them. Germline V lookup: CDR1 DFQATT, CDR2 SNEGSKA (reference sequence). The CDR3 DNA is TGCAGTGCCCTCTCCTACAATGAGCAGTTCTTC. Protein: CSALSYNEQFF.

The chain employs TRBV7-8 and TRBJ2-5, with D hard to call. The closer fit of TRBJ2-7 to the DNA end suggests the J call may be wrong. This CDR3 has 14 residues. Germline CDR1 SGHVS, CDR2 FQNEAQ. The CDR3 here is CASSLELLPYEQYF. In DNA, the CDR3 is TGTGCCAGCAGCTTAGAACTACTCCCCTACGAGCAGTACTTC.

The chain is built from TRBV19 and TRBJ2-3, with TRBD1 as a possible D gene (5 bases). Trimming removed 5 bases from V and 1 base from J, with 13 bases in between. Germline CDR1 reads LNHDA; CDR2 reads SQIVND (reference sequence). There are 15 residues in the CDR3. The DNA of the CDR3 is TGTGCCAGTAGTTACCCAGTCAGGGGCACAGATACGCAGTATTTT. Residues: CASSYPVRGTDTQYF.

The rearrangement joins TRBV19 to TRBJ1-5; the D is unclear. The CDR3 runs 17 residues. The V and J ends lost 5 bases and 0 bases respectively, with 17 bases between them. The germline V gene encodes CDR1 LNHDA and CDR2 SQIVND (reference sequence). The DNA of the CDR3 is TGTGCCAGTAGTTTCCAAGCCGTACAGATTAGCAATCAGCCCCAGCATTTT. This encodes CASSFQAVQISNQPQHF.

The genes are TRBV5-8 and TRBJ2-1; 10 positions agree with TRBD2. The junction had 3 bases not matched to a gene; V was cut back by 4 bases and J by 8 bases. Germline loops: CDR1 SGHTS, CDR2 YDEGEE. The CDR3 has 13 residues. CDR3 loop: CASSPAGGDEQFF. CDR3 DNA sequence: TGTGCCAGCAGCCCAGCGGGGGGGGATGAGCAGTTCTTC.